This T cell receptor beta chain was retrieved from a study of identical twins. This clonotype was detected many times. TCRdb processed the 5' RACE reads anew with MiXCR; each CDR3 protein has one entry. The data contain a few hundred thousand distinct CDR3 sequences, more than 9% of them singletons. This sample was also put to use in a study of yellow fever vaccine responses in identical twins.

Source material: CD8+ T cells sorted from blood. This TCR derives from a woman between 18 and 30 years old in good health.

The CDR3 reads CASSFGVAGNEQFF. As DNA, the CDR3 is TGTGCCAGCAGTTTTGGAGTAGCTGGCAATGAGCAGTTCTTC. The chain links TRBV12-3 or TRBV12-4 to TRBJ2-1, with D unresolved. Trimming took off 3 bases at V and 6 bases at J, with 12 bases between the two ends. CDR3 size: 14 residues.